This TCR beta chain was observed in a study of blood T cell repertoires in COVID-19. On the study more broadly: T cells, B-cell-depleted T cells, or PBMCs provided the cDNA or gDNA that served as material.

TCRdb's table, derived via immunoSEQ multiplex PCR, lists solely in-frame clones and lacks some. The sample consists of over 250,000 clones, 85% to 90% of them appearing once. Germline CDR1 is SGHRS and CDR2 is YFSETQ. V was clipped by 4 bases and J by 0 bases, with 8 bases between them. The CDR3 is made up of 15 amino acids. Participants reported their clinical history, and cohort assignment relied on those reports. Donors in Cohort 3 counted as recovered after two negative PCRs, clearance, or symptom resolution. The clonotype comes from a woman in her fifties or sixties who had recovered from COVID-19. This rearrangement joins TRBV5-1 to TRBJ2-6, with unresolved D. Material for sequencing was PBMCs or T cells enriched from blood (not recorded which). The CDR3 is CASSPTVSGANVLTF. DNA of the CDR3: TGCGCCAGCAGCCCTACAGTCTCTGGGGCCAACGTCCTGACTTTC.